This TCR beta chain was obtained from a study of neurological immune-mediated disorders. Study information: Multiple sclerosis patients (n = 34) included roughly 30 with relapsing-remitting and 3 with secondary progressive disease.

MiXCR, applied by TCRdb to the 5' RACE reads, yields one record per CDR3 protein. The sample records 100,000 or so distinct CDR3 sequences, 3% to 4.5% being singletons. Study results and caveats: Levels of TCR clonal expansion peaked in HTLV-1-associated myelopathy and reached their lowest in multiple sclerosis, under those of healthy controls. There was no clinical or MRI feature that was associated with the multiple sclerosis repertoire cluster.

This clonotype was picked up many times. Its antigen is not known. The V and J ends lost 3 bases and 3 bases, in that order; junction bases with no gene match: 12. The CDR3 spans 18 residues. The germline V gene has CDR1 MGHRA and CDR2 YSYEKL. The chain links TRBV4-1 to TRBJ2-2; 8 bases line up with TRBD2. The source is a woman aged 18-29 years with multiple sclerosis. The sequencing sample was made of PBMCs. The CDR3 sequence is CASSHKLADLEYTGELFF. CDR3 DNA: TGCGCCAGCAGCCACAAACTAGCGGACCTGGAATACACCGGGGAGCTGTTTTTT.